The source of this TCR beta chain is a study of early stage breast cancer tumors. About the research overall: The ER+/PR+/HER2- tumors included 7 to 9 ductal and four lobular carcinomas.

Generated by immunoSEQ multiplex PCR, the TCRdb table keeps only in-frame clones and is missing some. The profile shows about 28,000 clones, about 59% of them singletons. The germline CDR1 and CDR2 sequences are SGHRS and YFSETQ. This CDR3 is 13 amino acids long. The V gene end was trimmed by 6 bases and the J gene end by 4 bases; junction bases not matched to a gene: 5. This sequence joins TRBV5-1 and TRBJ2-7; 9 nucleotides agree with TRBD2. The clonotype comes from a person in their fifties with breast cancer. The material sequenced was breast tumor tissue. This CDR3 is CASNSGSGYEQYF. DNA of the CDR3: TGCGCCAGCAATAGCGGGAGTGGATACGAGCAGTACTTC.